This is a list of T cell receptor beta chains from one sample in a study of blood T cell repertoires in COVID-19. Sequenced by immunoSEQ multiplex PCR; TCRdb stores in-frame clones only, minus some. The sample carries about 80,000 clones, 60% to 80% recorded once. Sequenced material: peripheral blood. The receptor set was obtained from a man aged 70-80 years with active or convalescent COVID-19. The CDR3 runs from the conserved cysteine through the conserved F or W. The D gene is left open where the match is weak. A clone size is listed for some rows: how often the clone was seen (once, few, many), or a class if it is expanded.

D	size	V	J	CDR3	DNA
NA	once	TRBV6-5	TRBJ1-2	CASRTGISNYGYTF	TGTGCCAGCAGAACCGGGATCTCTAACTATGGCTACACCTTC
NA	NA	TRBV5-1	TRBJ2-3	CASSLAVDTQYF	TGCGCCAGCAGCCTAGCTGTAGATACGCAGTATTTT
TRBD1	NA	TRBV28	TRBJ1-6	CASRLLGDRSLHF	TGTGCCAGCCGTTTATTGGGGGACAGGTCCCTCCACTTT
TRBD2	NA	TRBV6-6	TRBJ2-5	CASSYRTSQETQYF	TGTGCCAGCAGTTACCGGACTAGCCAAGAGACCCAGTACTTC
NA	once	TRBV28	TRBJ1-2	CASSFPPNSGTYGYTF	TGTGCCAGCAGTTTCCCTCCCAACTCAGGTACCTATGGCTACACCTTC
NA	NA	TRBV5-1	TRBJ2-1	CASSRGENEQFF	TGCGCCAGCAGTCGCGGAGAGAATGAGCAGTTCTTC
TRBD1	few	TRBV4-1	TRBJ2-6	CASSSRPRGLDRANVLTF	TGCGCCAGCAGTTCCCGACCCAGGGGGCTAGACCGGGCCAACGTCCTGACTTTC
NA	once	TRBV6-1	TRBJ2-7	CASSDGQGYEQYF	TGTGCCAGCAGTGACGGGCAGGGTTACGAGCAGTACTTC
NA	few	TRBV4-2	TRBJ2-3	CASSQEWYRAGGTDTQYF	TGTGCCAGCAGCCAAGAATGGTATCGGGCAGGGGGGACAGATACGCAGTATTTT
TRBD2	NA	TRBV4-2	TRBJ2-3	CASSQGDHSGGADTQYF	TGTGCCAGCAGCCAAGGAGATCATTCGGGGGGGGCCGATACGCAGTATTTT
NA	NA	TRBV5-1	TRBJ1-2	CASSLGQDGYTF	TGCGCCAGCAGCTTGGGGCAAGATGGCTACACCTTC
TRBD1	NA	TRBV12-3/TRBV12-4	TRBJ2-1	CASRGQAYNEQFF	TGTGCCAGCAGGGGACAGGCCTACAATGAGCAGTTCTTC
NA	NA	TRBV18	TRBJ1-4	CASSVTGSNEKLFF	TGTGCCAGCTCTGTTACAGGGAGTAATGAAAAACTGTTTTTT
NA	NA	TRBV6-4	TRBJ2-1	CASTPSNEQFF	TGTGCCAGCACGCCGAGCAATGAGCAGTTCTTC